This entry concerns a single T cell receptor (beta chain). The antigen is unknown. This sample's RNA came from whole unsorted tissue. The normal lung tissue was taken more than 3 cm from the tumor edge. Donors were chemotherapy-naive, newly diagnosed lung cancer surgical patients in China, August–late 2014. This specimen belongs to a study of tumor and adjacent non-tumor tissue in lung cancer. Study overall: Patients comprised 12 adenocarcinoma, a couple of squamous cell carcinoma and 1 small cell lung cancer.

Study-level results: Tumor repertoires had a smaller top 100 clone share than normal lung.

Per the germline V gene, CDR1 is SGHAT and CDR2 is FQNNGV. This CDR3 is 16 amino acids long. The library came from three nested PCR rounds adapted from ARM-PCR protocols. TCRdb recomputed calls from the multiplex PCR reads with MiXCR, one row per CDR3 protein. The sample holds 90,000 to 100,000 distinct CDR3 sequences, roughly 78% seen once. The chain employs TRBV11-2 and TRBJ2-1, with 8 bases lining up with TRBD2. Sample: distant non-tumor lung tissue. The source is a man between 60 and 70 years old with small cell lung cancer. CDR3 loop: CVNSREGSMALHEQFF. For the CDR3, the DNA is TGTGTCAACAGCCGGGAGGGTAGTATGGCCCTCCATGAGCAGTTCTTC.